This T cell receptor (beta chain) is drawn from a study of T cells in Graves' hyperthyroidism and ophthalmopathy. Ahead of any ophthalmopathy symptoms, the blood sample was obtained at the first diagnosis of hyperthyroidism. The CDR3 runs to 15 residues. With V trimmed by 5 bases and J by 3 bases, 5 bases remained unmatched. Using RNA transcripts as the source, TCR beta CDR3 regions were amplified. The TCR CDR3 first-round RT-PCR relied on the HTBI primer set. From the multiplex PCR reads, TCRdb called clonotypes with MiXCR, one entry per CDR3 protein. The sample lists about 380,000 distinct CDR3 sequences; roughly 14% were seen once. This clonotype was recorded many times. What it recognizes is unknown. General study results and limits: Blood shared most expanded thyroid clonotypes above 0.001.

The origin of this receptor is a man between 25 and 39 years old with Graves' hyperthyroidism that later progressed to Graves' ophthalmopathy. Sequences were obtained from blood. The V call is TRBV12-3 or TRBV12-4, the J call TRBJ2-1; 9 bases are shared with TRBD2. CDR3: CASSSVAGVYNEQFF. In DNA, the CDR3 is TGTGCCAGCAGTAGTGTAGCGGGGGTCTACAATGAGCAGTTCTTC.